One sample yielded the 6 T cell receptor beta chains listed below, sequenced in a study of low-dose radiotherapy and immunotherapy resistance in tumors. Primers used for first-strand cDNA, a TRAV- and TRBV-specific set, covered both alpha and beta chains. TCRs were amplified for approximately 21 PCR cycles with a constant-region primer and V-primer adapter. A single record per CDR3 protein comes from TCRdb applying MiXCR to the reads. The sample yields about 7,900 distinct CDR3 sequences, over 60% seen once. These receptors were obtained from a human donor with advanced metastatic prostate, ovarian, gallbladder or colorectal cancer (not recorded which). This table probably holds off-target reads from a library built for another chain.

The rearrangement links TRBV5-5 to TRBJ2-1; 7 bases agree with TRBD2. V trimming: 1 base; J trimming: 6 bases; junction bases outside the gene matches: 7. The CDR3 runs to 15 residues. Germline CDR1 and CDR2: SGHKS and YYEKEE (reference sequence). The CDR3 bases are TGTGCCAGCAGCTTGCTTGCGGGAGAGCGCAATGAGCAGTTCTTC. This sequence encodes CASSLLAGERNEQFF.

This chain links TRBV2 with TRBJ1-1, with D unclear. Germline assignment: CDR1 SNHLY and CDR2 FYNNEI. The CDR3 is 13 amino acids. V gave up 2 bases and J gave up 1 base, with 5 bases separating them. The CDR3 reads CASSENPNTEAFF. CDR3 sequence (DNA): TGTGCCAGCAGTGAAAATCCGAACACTGAAGCTTTCTTT.

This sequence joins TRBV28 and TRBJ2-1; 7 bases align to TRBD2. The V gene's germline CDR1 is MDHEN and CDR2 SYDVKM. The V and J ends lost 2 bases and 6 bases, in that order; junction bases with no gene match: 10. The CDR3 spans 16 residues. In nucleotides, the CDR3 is TGTGCCAGCAGTTTACAGTTGGCAGGGAGGGCCAATGAGCAGTTCTTC. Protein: CASSLQLAGRANEQFF.

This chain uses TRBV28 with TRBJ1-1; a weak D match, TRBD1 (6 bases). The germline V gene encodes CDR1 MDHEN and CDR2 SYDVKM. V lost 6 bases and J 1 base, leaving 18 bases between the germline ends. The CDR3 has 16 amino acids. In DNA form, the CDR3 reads TGTGCCAGCAGCGAATTCGGGCGGGACAAGAACACTGAAGCTTTCTTT. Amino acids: CASSEFGRDKNTEAFF.

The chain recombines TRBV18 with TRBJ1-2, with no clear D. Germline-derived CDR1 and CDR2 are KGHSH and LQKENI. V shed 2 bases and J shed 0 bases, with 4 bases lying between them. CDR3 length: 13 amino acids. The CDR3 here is CASSPDPNYGYTF. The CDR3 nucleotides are TGTGCCAGCTCACCAGACCCTAACTATGGCTACACCTTC.

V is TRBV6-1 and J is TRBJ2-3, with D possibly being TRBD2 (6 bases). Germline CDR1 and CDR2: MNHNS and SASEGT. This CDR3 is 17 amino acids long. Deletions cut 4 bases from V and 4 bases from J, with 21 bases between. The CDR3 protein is CASSGPEAGGISDTQYF. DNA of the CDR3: TGTGCCAGCAGTGGCCCCGAGGCTGGCGGGATCTCAGATACGCAGTATTTT.